Listed below are T cell receptor beta chains from one sample, sequenced in a study of CD8 T cells in Susac syndrome. Each CDR3 protein is one row after TCRdb ran MiXCR on the immunoSEQ multiplex PCR reads. The sample holds 100,000 to 150,000 distinct CDR3 sequences; nearly 95% are singletons and the top ten take roughly 0.12%. The sample consisted of CD4+ T cells from PBMCs. The source is a human donor in good health. CDR3s include the opening cysteine and the closing phenylalanine or tryptophan. The D gene is left open where the match is weak. Clone size appears in some rows only: once, few, many, or a class for an expanded clone.

TRBV2	TRBD2	TRBJ2-7	NA	CASSEAIGSGRAFPYF	TGTGCCAGCAGTGAAGCCATTGGTAGCGGGAGGGCCTTTCCGTACTTC
TRBV3-1	TRBD2	TRBJ2-5	NA	CASSQFLAGVGETQYF	TGTGCCAGCAGCCAATTTCTAGCGGGAGTGGGAGAGACCCAGTACTTC
TRBV20-1	NA	TRBJ2-5	NA	CSARPEWSQETQYF	TGCAGTGCTAGACCGGAGTGGAGCCAAGAGACCCAGTACTTC
TRBV7-7	NA	TRBJ2-5	NA	CASSLGTGFQETQYF	TGTGCCAGCAGCTTAGGAACGGGTTTCCAAGAGACCCAGTACTTC
TRBV6-5	NA	TRBJ2-7	NA	CASSYESGTLSYEQYF	TGTGCCAGCAGTTACGAAAGTGGGACCCTCTCCTACGAGCAGTACTTC
TRBV20-1	TRBD1	TRBJ2-7	NA	CSARPTGERGEQYF	TGCAGTGCTAGGCCGACAGGGGAACGTGGAGAGCAGTACTTC
TRBV3-1	TRBD1	TRBJ1-5	once	CASSQDPTGGFNQPQHF	TGTGCCAGCAGCCAAGATCCCACAGGGGGCTTTAATCAGCCCCAGCATTTT
TRBV29-1	NA	TRBJ1-1	NA	CSVLDGNTEAFF	TGCAGCGTTCTGGATGGGAACACTGAAGCTTTCTTT
TRBV6-1	NA	TRBJ1-1	NA	CASSVHWTEAFF	TGTGCCAGCAGTGTTCACTGGACTGAAGCTTTCTTT
TRBV4-1	NA	TRBJ1-3	NA	CASSLTSSSGNTIYF	TGCGCCAGCAGCCTCACGTCAAGCTCTGGAAACACCATATATTTT
TRBV3-1	TRBD1	TRBJ1-5	once	CASSQSLGQGGQPQHF	TGTGCCAGCAGCCAAAGTCTCGGACAGGGAGGGCAGCCCCAGCATTTT
TRBV3-1	NA	TRBJ2-7	NA	CASSHVGRLDEQYF	TGTGCCAGCAGCCATGTGGGGAGATTGGACGAGCAGTACTTC
TRBV29-1	TRBD1	TRBJ1-2	NA	CSVEDWDRIANYGYTF	TGCAGCGTTGAAGATTGGGACAGAATAGCTAACTATGGCTACACCTTC
TRBV5-1	TRBD2	TRBJ2-1	NA	CASSREAGVSGNEQFF	TGCGCCAGCAGCAGAGAAGCGGGAGTAAGTGGAAATGAGCAGTTCTTC
TRBV27	NA	TRBJ1-1	NA	CASSFRENTEAFF	TGTGCCAGCAGTTTCCGGGAAAACACTGAAGCTTTCTTT
TRBV7-9	NA	TRBJ2-7	once	CASSLGSANYEQYF	TGTGCCAGCAGCTTGGGTAGCGCTAACTACGAGCAGTACTTC
TRBV18	TRBD2	TRBJ2-5	NA	CASSPRAGDETQYF	TGTGCCAGCTCACCGAGAGCGGGAGACGAGACCCAGTACTTC
TRBV27	NA	TRBJ2-3	NA	CASSLAGRTDTQYF	TGTGCCAGCAGTTTGGCGGGCCGCACAGATACGCAGTATTTT
TRBV9	NA	TRBJ1-3	NA	CASSVDLQGLGGNTIYF	TGTGCCAGCAGCGTAGACCTACAGGGCCTGGGCGGAAACACCATATATTTT
TRBV29-1	NA	TRBJ2-5	NA	CSVVRLAQETQYF	TGCAGCGTTGTTAGGCTAGCCCAAGAGACCCAGTACTTC
TRBV2	NA	TRBJ2-7	once	CASSEGQGNSYEQYF	TGTGCCAGCAGTGAAGGGCAGGGAAACTCCTACGAGCAGTACTTC
TRBV5-1	NA	TRBJ1-1	NA	CASSLSGAEAFF	TGCGCCAGCAGCTTGTCGGGGGCTGAAGCTTTCTTT
TRBV7-2	NA	TRBJ2-2	NA	CASSLAARPNTGELFF	TGTGCCAGCAGCTTAGCGGCTAGGCCGAACACCGGGGAGCTGTTTTTT
TRBV16	NA	TRBJ1-3	NA	CASSQLNPGNTIYF	TGTGCCAGCAGCCAATTGAATCCTGGAAACACCATATATTTT
TRBV18	NA	TRBJ1-1	NA	CASSPAPIGTEAFF	TGTGCCAGCTCACCGGCCCCTATAGGGACTGAAGCTTTCTTT
TRBV19	TRBD1	TRBJ2-5	NA	CASHEAGGWETQYF	TGTGCCAGCCACGAGGCAGGGGGCTGGGAGACCCAGTACTTC
TRBV12-3/TRBV12-4	NA	TRBJ1-1	NA	CASSLWASTEAFF	TGTGCCAGCAGTTTATGGGCCTCCACTGAAGCTTTCTTT
TRBV7-9	NA	TRBJ1-3	once	CASSLASSGNTIYF	TGTGCCAGCAGCTTAGCGAGCTCTGGAAACACCATATATTTT
TRBV30	NA	TRBJ2-7	NA	CAWTKGGIIYEQYF	TGTGCCTGGACTAAGGGTGGGATAATCTACGAGCAGTACTTC
TRBV15	NA	TRBJ1-3	NA	CATSRDFSGNTIYF	TGTGCCACCAGCAGGGATTTCTCTGGAAACACCATATATTTT
TRBV6-1	NA	TRBJ1-4	NA	CANEDVRGACEKLFF	TGTGCCAACGAAGACGTCAGGGGAGCGTGTGAAAAACTGTTTTTT
TRBV12-3/TRBV12-4	TRBD2	TRBJ2-3	NA	CASTTSADTQYF	TGTGCCAGCACCACTAGCGCAGATACGCAGTATTTT
TRBV28	NA	TRBJ1-2	NA	CASSFLGSYGYTF	TGTGCCAGCAGTTTTCTGGGGTCCTATGGCTACACCTTC